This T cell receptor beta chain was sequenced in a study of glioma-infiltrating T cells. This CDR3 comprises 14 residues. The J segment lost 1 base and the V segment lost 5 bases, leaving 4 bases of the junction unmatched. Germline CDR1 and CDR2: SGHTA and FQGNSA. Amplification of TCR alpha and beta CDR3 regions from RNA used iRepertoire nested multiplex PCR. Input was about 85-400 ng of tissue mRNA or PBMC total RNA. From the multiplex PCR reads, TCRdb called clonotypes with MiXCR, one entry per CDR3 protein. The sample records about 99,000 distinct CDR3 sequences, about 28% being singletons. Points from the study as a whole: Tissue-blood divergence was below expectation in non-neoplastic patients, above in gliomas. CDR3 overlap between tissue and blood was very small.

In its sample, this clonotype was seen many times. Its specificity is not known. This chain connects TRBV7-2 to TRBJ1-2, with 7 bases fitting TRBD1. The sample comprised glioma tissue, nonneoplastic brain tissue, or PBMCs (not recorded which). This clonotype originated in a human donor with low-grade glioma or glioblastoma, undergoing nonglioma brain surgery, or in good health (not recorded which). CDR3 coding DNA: TGTGCCAGCAGCAACCCAGGGGGTAACTATGGCTACACCTTC. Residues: CASSNPGGNYGYTF.